These T cell receptor beta chains were read from a single sample in a study of graft-versus-host responses after intestinal transplantation. No antigens are known for them. Using immunoSEQ multiplex PCR, the repertoire was profiled, and TCRdb retains in-frame clones only, with some absent. The sample records about 40,000 clones, 95% being singletons. This specimen consisted of unstimulated CD8+ T cells sorted from spleen or lymph node cells, obtained before transplant. The receptor set was obtained from a human donor who was the organ donor for an intestinal transplant. Both conserved end residues are part of each CDR3. The D gene is left open where the match is weak. Size is omitted from some rows. Given values are once, few, many or a class for expanded clones.

D,size,V,J,CDR3,DNA
TRBD2,.,TRBV2,TRBJ2-7,CASRGGAGRISYEQYF,TGTGCCAGCAGGGGGGGAGCCGGGAGGATCTCCTACGAGCAGTACTTC
.,.,TRBV6-1,TRBJ2-7,CASSYSTYEQYF,TGTGCCAGCAGTTATTCCACCTACGAGCAGTACTTC
TRBD2,.,TRBV11-3,TRBJ2-1,CASSPQLAGARNEQFF,TGTGCCAGCAGCCCCCAACTAGCGGGGGCTCGTAATGAGCAGTTCTTC
TRBD2,.,TRBV6-5,TRBJ2-7,CASSTSGGTYEQYF,TGTGCCAGCAGTACTAGCGGGGGGACCTACGAGCAGTACTTC
.,.,TRBV18,TRBJ2-1,CASSPRRGEQFF,TGTGCCAGCTCACCCAGGAGGGGTGAGCAGTTCTTC
.,.,TRBV7-3,TRBJ1-5,CASSHERYNQPQHF,TGTGCCAGCAGCCACGAGAGGTACAATCAGCCCCAGCATTTT
.,once,TRBV14,TRBJ2-7,CASSPAGWYEQYF,TGTGCCAGCAGCCCGGCAGGGTGGTACGAGCAGTACTTC
.,.,TRBV27,TRBJ2-5,CASSPSGSGQETQYF,TGTGCCAGCAGTCCTTCAGGCAGCGGCCAAGAGACCCAGTACTTC
.,.,TRBV2,TRBJ1-6,CASTPGTSIQLNSPLHF,TGTGCCAGCACACCAGGGACAAGTATTCAACTTAATTCACCCCTCCACTTT
TRBD1,.,TRBV11-1,TRBJ2-7,CASSYDRGSYEQYF,TGTGCCAGCAGCTATGACAGGGGATCCTACGAGCAGTACTTC
.,.,TRBV7-2,TRBJ2-7,CASSFDGTYEQYF,TGTGCCAGCAGCTTCGACGGAACCTACGAGCAGTACTTC
TRBD1,.,TRBV6-6,TRBJ1-2,CASSYPGGNYGYTF,TGTGCCAGCAGTTACCCAGGGGGGAACTATGGCTACACCTTC
.,.,TRBV2,TRBJ2-7,CASSREGSSYEQYF,TGTGCCAGCAGTCGAGAGGGCAGCTCCTACGAGCAGTACTTC
.,.,TRBV14,TRBJ1-1,CASSPLGTEAFF,TGTGCCAGCAGCCCGTTGGGAACTGAAGCTTTCTTT
.,.,TRBV5-6,TRBJ2-7,CASSLDDNPYEQYF,TGTGCCAGCAGCTTGGACGACAACCCTTACGAGCAGTACTTC
TRBD1,.,TRBV5-5,TRBJ1-5,CASSLFKDRGRNQPQHF,TGTGCCAGCAGCTTGTTTAAGGACAGGGGCCGGAATCAGCCCCAGCATTTT
.,.,TRBV6-5,TRBJ2-7,CASSPGSYEQYF,TGTGCCAGCAGCCCGGGATCTTACGAGCAGTACTTC
TRBD2,.,TRBV19,TRBJ2-1,CASSIGASGAYNEQFF,TGTGCCAGTAGTATAGGGGCTAGCGGGGCGTACAATGAGCAGTTCTTC
.,.,TRBV6-1,TRBJ2-7,CATQGDTDYEQYF,TGTGCCACCCAAGGGGACACGGACTACGAGCAGTACTTC
.,.,TRBV4-1,TRBJ1-6,CASSFRSDSPLHF,TGCGCCAGCAGCTTCCGTTCAGATTCACCCCTCCACTTT
.,.,TRBV5-4,TRBJ2-7,CASSWGDGIYEQYF,TGTGCCAGCAGCTGGGGGGACGGAATCTACGAGCAGTACTTC
TRBD2,.,TRBV27,TRBJ2-1,CASSSAAPGGQFF,TGTGCCAGCAGTTCCGCCGCCCCGGGGGGGCAGTTCTTC
.,.,TRBV6-5,TRBJ1-4,CASSQQLEDEKLFF,TGTGCCAGCAGCCAACAGTTGGAGGATGAAAAACTGTTTTTT
.,.,TRBV15,TRBJ1-2,CATSKLRVLYGYTF,TGTGCCACCAGCAAGTTGAGGGTCCTCTATGGCTACACCTTC
.,.,TRBV4-3,TRBJ1-1,CASSQVSSRGFRAFF,TGCGCCAGCAGCCAAGTCTCTAGCCGGGGGTTTCGAGCTTTCTTT
TRBD2,.,TRBV15,TRBJ2-2,CATSVTSGPNTGELFF,TGTGCCACCAGCGTGACTAGCGGACCGAACACCGGGGAGCTGTTTTTT
TRBD1,.,TRBV11-2,TRBJ2-2,CASRRDRAVGDTGELFF,TGTGCCAGCAGAAGGGACAGGGCGGTTGGTGACACCGGGGAGCTGTTTTTT
.,.,TRBV4-3,TRBJ2-1,CASSQDSLSPYNEQFF,TGCGCCAGCAGCCAAGATTCACTATCGCCCTACAATGAGCAGTTCTTC
TRBD2,.,TRBV5-4,TRBJ2-3,CASSPPPAGGSTDTQYF,TGTGCCAGCAGCCCCCCCCCTGCGGGGGGGAGCACAGATACGCAGTATTTT
TRBD1,.,TRBV19,TRBJ1-2,CASTPGTGGWGYGYTF,TGTGCCAGTACCCCCGGGACAGGGGGCTGGGGCTATGGCTACACCTTC
.,.,TRBV7-9,TRBJ2-7,CASSRRRGLDEQYF,TGTGCCAGCAGCCGAAGGAGGGGGCTCGACGAGCAGTACTTC
.,.,TRBV11-1,TRBJ2-7,CASSPGDEQYF,TGTGCCAGCAGCCCCGGGGACGAGCAGTACTTC